The 4 T cell receptor beta chains below come from one sample, sequenced in a study of cytomegalovirus exposure and HLA in healthy donors. Primers included in the PCR were 60 Vbeta and 13 Jbeta primers. The table came from immunoSEQ multiplex PCR; TCRdb's copy has only in-frame clones and leaves some out. Of 150,000 to 200,000 clones in the sample, roughly 79% are singletons; the top ten hold around 0.89%. The sequenced sample was PBMCs. Receptors were obtained from a woman between 50 and 59 years old in good health and CMV-seropositive.

V gene TRBV7-9 combines with J gene TRBJ2-7; TRBD2 agrees at 14 bases. V shed 1 base and J 4 bases; nucleotides not matched to a gene: 0. CDR1 is SEHNR, CDR2 FQNEAQ, per germline (reference sequence). This CDR3 contains 15 residues. The chain's CDR3 is CASSLGTSGRYEQYF. In DNA form, the CDR3 reads TGTGCCAGCAGCTTAGGGACTAGCGGGAGGTACGAGCAGTACTTC.

This clone occurred a few times. The CDR3 protein is CASSLGVWQGASYEQYF. The DNA for the CDR3 is TGTGCCAGCAGCTTAGGTGTCTGGCAGGGGGCATCCTACGAGCAGTACTTC. V and J are TRBV7-2 and TRBJ2-7; 8 bases align to TRBD1. J gave up 1 base and V 1 base, and 9 bases lay outside the gene matches. The CDR3 is 17 residues long. Germline-derived CDR1 and CDR2 are SGHTA and FQGNSA.

The chain employs TRBV6-5 and TRBJ2-3; D is uncertain. Trimming shortened V by 5 bases and J by 6 bases, and 18 bases separated the two germline ends. Germline V gene data show CDR1 as MNHEY and CDR2 as SVGAGI. The CDR3 length is 15 residues. The CDR3 nucleotides read TGTGCCAGCAGTCTTTCTCCGTCTCGCCGGGATACGCAGTATTTT. Translating gives CASSLSPSRRDTQYF.

This clone was observed at least ten times. The chain is built from TRBV10-3 and TRBJ1-3; D is undetermined. This CDR3 contains 15 residues. The V end lost 10 bases, the J end lost 0 bases, and 16 bases lay between the germline ends. Germline CDR1 reads ENHRY; CDR2 reads SYGVKD. For the CDR3, the DNA is TGTGCCACCGCCGCAGCGGAAAGCTCTGGAAACACCATATATTTT. It codes for CATAAAESSGNTIYF.